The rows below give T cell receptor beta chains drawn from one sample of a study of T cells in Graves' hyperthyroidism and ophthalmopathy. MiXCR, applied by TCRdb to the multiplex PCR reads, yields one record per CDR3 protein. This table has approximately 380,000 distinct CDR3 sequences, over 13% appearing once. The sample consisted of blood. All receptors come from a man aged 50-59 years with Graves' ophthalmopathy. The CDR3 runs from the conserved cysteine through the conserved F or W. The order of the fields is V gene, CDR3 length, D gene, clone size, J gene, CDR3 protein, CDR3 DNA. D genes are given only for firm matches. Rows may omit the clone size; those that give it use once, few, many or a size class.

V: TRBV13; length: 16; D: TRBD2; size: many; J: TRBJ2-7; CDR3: CASSLSLLAGGLEQYF; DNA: TGTGCCAGCAGCCTTTCCTTACTAGCGGGAGGGCTCGAGCAGTACTTC
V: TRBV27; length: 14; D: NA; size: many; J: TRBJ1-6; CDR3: CASSSVRGNSPLHF; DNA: TGTGCCAGCAGTTCAGTGCGGGGGAATTCACCCCTCCACTTT
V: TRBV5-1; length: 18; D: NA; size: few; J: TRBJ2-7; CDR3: CASSRRRTNGDTAYEQYF; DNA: TGCGCCAGCAGTAGGCGGAGGACGAACGGGGACACGGCCTACGAGCAGTACTTC
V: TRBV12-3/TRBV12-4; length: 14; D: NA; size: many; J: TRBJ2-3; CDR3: CASSLRLDGDTQYF; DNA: TGTGCCAGCAGTCTAAGACTAGATGGAGATACGCAGTATTTT
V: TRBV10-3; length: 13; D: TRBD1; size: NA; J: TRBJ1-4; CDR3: CAISLTGSEKLFF; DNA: TGTGCCATCAGTTTGACAGGGAGCGAAAAACTGTTTTTT
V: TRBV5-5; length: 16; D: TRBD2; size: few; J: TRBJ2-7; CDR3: CASSWSASGVSYEQYF; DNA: TGTGCCAGCAGCTGGAGTGCCAGCGGGGTCTCCTACGAGCAGTACTTC
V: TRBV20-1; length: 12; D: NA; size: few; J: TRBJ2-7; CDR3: CSARDLTPVQYF; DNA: TGCAGTGCTAGGGACTTAACCCCGGTGCAGTACTTC
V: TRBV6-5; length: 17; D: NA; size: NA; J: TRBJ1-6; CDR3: CASSYLSQGIYNSPLHF; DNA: TGTGCCAGCAGTTACCTCAGCCAGGGGATATACAATTCACCCCTCCACTTT
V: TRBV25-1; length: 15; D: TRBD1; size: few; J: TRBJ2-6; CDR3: CASSQWTGSTNVLTF; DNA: TGTGCCAGCAGTCAATGGACAGGGTCGACCAACGTCCTGACTTTC
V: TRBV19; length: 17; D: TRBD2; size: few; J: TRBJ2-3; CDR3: CASSSTGTSGRSDTQYF; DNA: TGTGCCAGTAGTTCGACCGGGACTAGCGGGAGGTCGGATACGCAGTATTTT
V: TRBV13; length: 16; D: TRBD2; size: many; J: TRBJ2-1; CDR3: CASSLFRTSGSNEQFF; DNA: TGTGCCAGCAGTCTCTTTAGGACTAGCGGGAGCAATGAGCAGTTCTTC
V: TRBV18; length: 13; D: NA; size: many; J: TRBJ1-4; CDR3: CASSPTTNEKLFF; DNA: TGTGCCAGCTCACCTACAACTAATGAAAAACTGTTTTTT
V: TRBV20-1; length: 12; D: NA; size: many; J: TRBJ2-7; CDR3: CSARDEGPEQYF; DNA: TGCAGTGCTAGAGATGAGGGGCCCGAGCAGTACTTC
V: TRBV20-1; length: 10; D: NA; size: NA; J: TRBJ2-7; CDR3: CSASGDEQYF; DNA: TGCAGTGCGTCAGGGGACGAGCAGTACTTC
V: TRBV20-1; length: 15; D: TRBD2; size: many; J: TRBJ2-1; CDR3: CSARDPTSGNNEQFF; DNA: TGCAGTGCTAGAGATCCAACTAGCGGGAACAATGAGCAGTTCTTC
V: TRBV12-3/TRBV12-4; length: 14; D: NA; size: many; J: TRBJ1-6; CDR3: CASSSPGGVSPLHF; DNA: TGTGCCAGCAGCTCGCCCGGGGGAGTTTCACCCCTCCACTTT
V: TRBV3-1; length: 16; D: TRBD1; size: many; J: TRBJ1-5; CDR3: CASSQGTGGARQPQHF; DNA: TGTGCCAGCAGCCAAGGTACAGGGGGCGCACGGCAGCCCCAGCATTTT
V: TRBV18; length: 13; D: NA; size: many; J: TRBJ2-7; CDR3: CASSENVGGEQYF; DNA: TGTGCCAGCTCAGAGAATGTGGGAGGCGAGCAGTACTTC
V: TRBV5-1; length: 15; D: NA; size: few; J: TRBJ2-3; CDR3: CASSLVREPSDTQYF; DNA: TGCGCCAGCAGCTTGGTTCGGGAGCCCTCAGATACGCAGTATTTT
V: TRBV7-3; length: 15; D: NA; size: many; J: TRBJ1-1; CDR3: CASSSYGRKNTEAFF; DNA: TGTGCCAGCAGCTCCTACGGACGGAAGAACACTGAAGCTTTCTTT
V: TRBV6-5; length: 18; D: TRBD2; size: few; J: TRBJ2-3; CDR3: CASSYPRTAGEATDTQYF; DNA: TGTGCCAGCAGTTACCCTCGGACAGCGGGAGAGGCAACAGATACGCAGTATTTT
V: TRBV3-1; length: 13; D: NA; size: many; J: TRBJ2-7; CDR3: CASSQISDYEQYF; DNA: TGTGCCAGCAGCCAAATCTCGGACTACGAGCAGTACTTC
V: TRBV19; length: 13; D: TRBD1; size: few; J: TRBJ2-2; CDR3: CASSQQGTGELFF; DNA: TGTGCCAGTAGCCAACAGGGGACCGGGGAGCTGTTTTTT
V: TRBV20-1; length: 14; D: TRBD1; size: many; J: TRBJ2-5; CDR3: CSARDGRGLETQYF; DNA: TGCAGTGCTAGAGACGGCAGGGGGCTGGAGACCCAGTACTTC
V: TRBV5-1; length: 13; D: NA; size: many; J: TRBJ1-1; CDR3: CASRPTPNTEAFF; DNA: TGCGCCAGCAGGCCAACGCCCAACACTGAAGCTTTCTTT
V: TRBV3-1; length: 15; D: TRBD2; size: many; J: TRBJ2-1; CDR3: CASSDRAGGNNEQFF; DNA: TGTGCCAGCAGCGACAGGGCGGGAGGGAACAATGAGCAGTTCTTC
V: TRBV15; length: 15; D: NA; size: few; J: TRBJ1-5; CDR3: CATSSRLLPNQPQHF; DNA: TGTGCCACCAGCTCCCGTCTCCTACCCAATCAGCCCCAGCATTTT
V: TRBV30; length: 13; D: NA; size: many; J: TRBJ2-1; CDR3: CAWSRASLYEQFF; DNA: TGTGCCTGGAGTCGCGCTAGTCTCTATGAGCAGTTCTTC
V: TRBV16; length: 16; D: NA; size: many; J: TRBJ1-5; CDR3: CASSQGRPENNQPQHF; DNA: TGTGCCAGCAGCCAAGGGAGGCCAGAGAACAATCAGCCCCAGCATTTT
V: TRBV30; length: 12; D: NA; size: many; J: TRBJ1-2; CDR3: CAWSEGSYGYTF; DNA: TGTGCCTGGAGTGAGGGCAGCTATGGCTACACCTTC
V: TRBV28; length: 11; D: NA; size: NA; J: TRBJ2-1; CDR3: CASSLFDEQFF; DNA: TGTGCCAGCAGTTTGTTCGACGAGCAGTTCTTC
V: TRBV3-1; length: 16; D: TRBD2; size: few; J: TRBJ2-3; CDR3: CASSPSSGMGTDTQYF; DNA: TGTGCCAGCAGCCCCTCTAGCGGGATGGGCACAGATACGCAGTATTTT
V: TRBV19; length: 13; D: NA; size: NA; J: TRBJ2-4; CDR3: CASSITEQNIQYF; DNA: TGTGCCAGTAGTATTACCGAGCAAAACATTCAGTACTTC
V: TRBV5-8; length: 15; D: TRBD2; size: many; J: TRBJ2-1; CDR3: CASSLYSGTYNEQFF; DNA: TGTGCCAGCAGCTTGTATAGCGGGACTTACAATGAGCAGTTCTTC
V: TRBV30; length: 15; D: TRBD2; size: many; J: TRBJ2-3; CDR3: CAWRTQRERADTQYF; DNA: TGTGCCTGGAGGACGCAGCGGGAGAGGGCAGATACGCAGTATTTT